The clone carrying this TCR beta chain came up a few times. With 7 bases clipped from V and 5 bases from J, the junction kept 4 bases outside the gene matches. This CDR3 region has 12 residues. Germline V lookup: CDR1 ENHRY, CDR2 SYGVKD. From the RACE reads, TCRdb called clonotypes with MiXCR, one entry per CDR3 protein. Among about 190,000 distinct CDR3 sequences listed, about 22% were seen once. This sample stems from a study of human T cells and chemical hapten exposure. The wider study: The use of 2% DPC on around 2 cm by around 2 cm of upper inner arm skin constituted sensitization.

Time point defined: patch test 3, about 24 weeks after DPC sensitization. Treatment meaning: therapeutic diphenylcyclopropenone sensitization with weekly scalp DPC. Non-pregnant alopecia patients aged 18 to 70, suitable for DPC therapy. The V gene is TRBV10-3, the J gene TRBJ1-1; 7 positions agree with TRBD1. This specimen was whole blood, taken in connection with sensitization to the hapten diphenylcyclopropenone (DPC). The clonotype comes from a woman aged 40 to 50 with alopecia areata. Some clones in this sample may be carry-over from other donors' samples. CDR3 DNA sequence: TGTGCCATCACCCCGACAGGGACTGAAGCTTTCTTT. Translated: CAITPTGTEAFF.